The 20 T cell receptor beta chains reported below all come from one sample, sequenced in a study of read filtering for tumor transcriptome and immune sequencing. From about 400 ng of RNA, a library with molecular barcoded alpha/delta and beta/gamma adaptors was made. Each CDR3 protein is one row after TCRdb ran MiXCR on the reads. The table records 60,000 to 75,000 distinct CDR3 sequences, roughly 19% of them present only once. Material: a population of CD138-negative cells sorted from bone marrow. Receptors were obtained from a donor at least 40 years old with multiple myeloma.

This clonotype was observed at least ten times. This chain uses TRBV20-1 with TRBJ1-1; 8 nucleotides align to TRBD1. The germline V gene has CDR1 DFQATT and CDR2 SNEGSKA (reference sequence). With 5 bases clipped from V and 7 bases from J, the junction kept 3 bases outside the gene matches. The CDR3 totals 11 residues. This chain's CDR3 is CSAPQGDEAFF. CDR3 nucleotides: TGCAGTGCTCCACAGGGGGATGAAGCTTTCTTT.

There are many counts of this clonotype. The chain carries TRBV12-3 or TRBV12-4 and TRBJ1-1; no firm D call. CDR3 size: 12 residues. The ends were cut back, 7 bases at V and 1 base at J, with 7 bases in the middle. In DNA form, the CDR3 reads TGTGCCAGCATTCAGAGGAACACTGAAGCTTTCTTT. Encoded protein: CASIQRNTEAFF.

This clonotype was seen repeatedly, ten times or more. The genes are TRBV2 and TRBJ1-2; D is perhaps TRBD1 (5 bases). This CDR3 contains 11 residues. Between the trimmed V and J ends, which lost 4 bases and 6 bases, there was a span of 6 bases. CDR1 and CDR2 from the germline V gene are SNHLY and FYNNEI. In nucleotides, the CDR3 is TGTGCCAGCAGTGTGGGGGATGGCTACACCTTC. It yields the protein CASSVGDGYTF.

The CDR3 here is CASGLASGRVYEQYF. CDR3 bases: TGTGCCAGCGGCTTGGCTAGCGGGAGAGTGTACGAGCAGTACTTC. This chain links TRBV14 with TRBJ2-7; 10 bases match TRBD2. Unmatched junction bases numbered 11, after V lost 8 bases and J lost 4 bases. Germline-derived CDR1 and CDR2 are SGHDN and FVKESK. The CDR3 length is 15 residues. The full variable domain, completed using reference TRBV14 and TRBJ2-7, is EAGVTQFPSHSVIEKGQTVTLRCDPISGHDNLYWYRRVMGKEIKFLLHFVKESKQDESGMPNNRFLAERTGGTYSTLKVQPAELEDSGVYFCASGLASGRVYEQYFGPGTRLTVT.

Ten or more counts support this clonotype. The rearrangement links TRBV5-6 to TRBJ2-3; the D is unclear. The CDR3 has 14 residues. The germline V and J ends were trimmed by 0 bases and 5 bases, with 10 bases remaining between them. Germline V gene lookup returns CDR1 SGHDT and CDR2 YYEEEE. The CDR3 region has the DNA TGTGCCAGCAGCTTGGAATCCCCTCTAGATACGCAGTATTTT. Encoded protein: CASSLESPLDTQYF. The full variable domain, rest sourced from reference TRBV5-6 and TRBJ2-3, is DAGVTQSPTHLIKTRGQQVTLRCSPKSGHDTVSWYQQALGQGPQFIFQYYEEEERQRGNFPDRFSGHQFPNYSSELNVNALLLGDSALYLCASSLESPLDTQYFGPGTRLTVL.

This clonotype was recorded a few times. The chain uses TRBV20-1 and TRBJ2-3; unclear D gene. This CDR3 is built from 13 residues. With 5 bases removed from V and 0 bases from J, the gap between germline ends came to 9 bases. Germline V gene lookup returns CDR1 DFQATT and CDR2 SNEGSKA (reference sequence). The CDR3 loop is CSARTDSTDTQYF. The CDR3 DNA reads TGCAGTGCTCGGACGGATAGCACAGATACGCAGTATTTT.

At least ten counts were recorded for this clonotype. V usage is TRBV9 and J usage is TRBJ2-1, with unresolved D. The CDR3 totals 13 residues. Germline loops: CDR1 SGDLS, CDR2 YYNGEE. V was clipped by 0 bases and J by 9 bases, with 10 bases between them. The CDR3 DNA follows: TGTGCCAGCAGCGTAGTTATGGCAGGTGAGCAGTTCTTC. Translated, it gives CASSVVMAGEQFF.

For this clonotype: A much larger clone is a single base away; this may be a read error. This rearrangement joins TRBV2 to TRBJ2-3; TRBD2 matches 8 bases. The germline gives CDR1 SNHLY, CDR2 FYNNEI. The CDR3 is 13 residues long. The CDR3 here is CASSREGTDTLYF. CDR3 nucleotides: TGTGCCAGCTCCCGGGAGGGAACAGATACGCTGTATTTT.

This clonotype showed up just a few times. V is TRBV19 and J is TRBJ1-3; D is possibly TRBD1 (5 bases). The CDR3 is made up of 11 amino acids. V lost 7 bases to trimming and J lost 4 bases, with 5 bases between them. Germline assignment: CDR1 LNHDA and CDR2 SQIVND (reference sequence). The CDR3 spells CASTGGNTIYF. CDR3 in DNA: TGTGCCAGTACAGGGGGAAACACCATATATTTT.

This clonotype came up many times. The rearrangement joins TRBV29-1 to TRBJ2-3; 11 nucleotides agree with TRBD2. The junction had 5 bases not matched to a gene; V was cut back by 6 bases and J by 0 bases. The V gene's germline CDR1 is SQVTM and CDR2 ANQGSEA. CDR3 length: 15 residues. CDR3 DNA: TGCAGCGTGGTCCTAGCGGGAGGTAGCACAGATACGCAGTATTTT. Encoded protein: CSVVLAGGSTDTQYF.

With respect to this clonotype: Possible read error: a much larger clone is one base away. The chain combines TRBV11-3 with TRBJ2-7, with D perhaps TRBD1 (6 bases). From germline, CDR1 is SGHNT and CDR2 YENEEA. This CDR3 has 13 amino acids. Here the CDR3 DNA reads TGTGCCAGCAACTTAGAAGGGACACTCGAGCAGTACTTC. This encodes CASNLEGTLEQYF.

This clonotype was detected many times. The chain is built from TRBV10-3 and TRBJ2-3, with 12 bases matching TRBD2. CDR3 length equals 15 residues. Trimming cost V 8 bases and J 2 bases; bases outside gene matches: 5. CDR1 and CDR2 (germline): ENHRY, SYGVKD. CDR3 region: CAIQGLAGPTDTQYF. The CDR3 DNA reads TGTGCCATCCAAGGACTAGCGGGGCCCACAGATACGCAGTATTTT.

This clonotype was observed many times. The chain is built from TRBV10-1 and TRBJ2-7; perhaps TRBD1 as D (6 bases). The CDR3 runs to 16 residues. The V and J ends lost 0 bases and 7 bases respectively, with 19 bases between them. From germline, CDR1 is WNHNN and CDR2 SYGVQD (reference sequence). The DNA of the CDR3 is TGCGCCAGCAGTGAGTCGAGAACAGGGACAATCTCGGAGCAGTACTTC. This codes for CASSESRTGTISEQYF.

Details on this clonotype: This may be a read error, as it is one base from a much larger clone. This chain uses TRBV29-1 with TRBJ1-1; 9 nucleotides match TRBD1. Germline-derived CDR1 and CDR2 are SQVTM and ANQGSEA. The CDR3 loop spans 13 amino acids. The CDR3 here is CSVEGQGGTEASF. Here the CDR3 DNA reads TGCAGCGTAGAGGGACAGGGAGGCACTGAAGCTTCCTTT.

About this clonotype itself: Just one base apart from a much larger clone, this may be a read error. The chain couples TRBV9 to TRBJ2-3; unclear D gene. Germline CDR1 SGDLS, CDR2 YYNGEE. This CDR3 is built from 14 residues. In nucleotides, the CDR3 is TGTGCCAGCAGCGTAGCCGATAGCACAGATACGCGGTATTTT. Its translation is CASSVADSTDTRYF.

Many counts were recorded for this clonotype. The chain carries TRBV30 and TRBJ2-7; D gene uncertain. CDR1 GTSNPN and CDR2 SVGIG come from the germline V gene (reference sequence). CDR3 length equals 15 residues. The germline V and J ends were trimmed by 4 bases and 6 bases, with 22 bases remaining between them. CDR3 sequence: CAWTPSTLLYGEQYF. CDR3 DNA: TGTGCCTGGACCCCCTCAACGTTACTGTACGGCGAGCAGTACTTC.

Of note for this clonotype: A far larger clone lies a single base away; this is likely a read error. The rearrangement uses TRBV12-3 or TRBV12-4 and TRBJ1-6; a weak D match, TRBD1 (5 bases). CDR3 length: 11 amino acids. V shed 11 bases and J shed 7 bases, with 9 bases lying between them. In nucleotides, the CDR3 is TGTGCCGGTGCAGGGAATTCACCCCTCCACTTT. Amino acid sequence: CAGAGNSPLHF.

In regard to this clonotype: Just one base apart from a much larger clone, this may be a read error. CDR3 region: CASSLDRGAGEAQYF. CDR3 bases: TGTGCCAGCAGCTTAGACCGAGGGGCGGGTGAGGCCCAGTACTTC. The chain combines TRBV11-2 with TRBJ2-5; TRBD1 or TRBD2 may be the D gene (5 bases each). Germline V gives CDR1 SGHAT, CDR2 FQNNGV. The CDR3 spans 15 residues. V was cut by 0 bases and J by 9 bases, with 17 bases left in between.

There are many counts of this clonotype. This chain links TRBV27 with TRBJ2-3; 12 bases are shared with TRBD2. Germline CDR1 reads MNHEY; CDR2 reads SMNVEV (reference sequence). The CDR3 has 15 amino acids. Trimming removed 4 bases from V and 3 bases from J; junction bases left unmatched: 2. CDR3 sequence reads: CASSSGLAGTDTQYF. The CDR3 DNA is TGTGCCAGCAGTTCCGGACTAGCGGGAACAGATACGCAGTATTTT.

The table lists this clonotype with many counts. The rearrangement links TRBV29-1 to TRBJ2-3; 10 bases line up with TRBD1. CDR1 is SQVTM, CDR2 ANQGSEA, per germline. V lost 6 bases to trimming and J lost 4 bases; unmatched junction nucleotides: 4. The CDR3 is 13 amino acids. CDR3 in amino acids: CSVTGTGADTQYF. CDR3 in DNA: TGCAGCGTGACCGGGACAGGGGCAGATACGCAGTATTTT.